This TCR beta chain stems from a study of blood T cell repertoires in COVID-19. Here immunoSEQ multiplex PCR was the method, and the copy in TCRdb shows in-frame clones only, minus some. The sample holds 250,000 to 350,000 clones, 86% seen once. The origin of this receptor is a woman aged 50 to 65 with acute or convalescent COVID-19. Sequencing input: peripheral blood.

The CDR3: CASSYDRDYSYEQYF. In DNA, the CDR3 is TGTGCCAGCAGCTACGACCGGGACTATTCCTACGAGCAGTACTTC. The chain links TRBV7-2 to TRBJ2-7, with TRBD2 matching 7 bases. After removal of 4 bases from V and 1 base from J, the junction contained 7 bases not matched to a gene. In germline, CDR1 is SGHTA, CDR2 FQGNSA. The CDR3 has 15 residues. The complete variable domain, with remaining parts taken from reference TRBV7-2 and TRBJ2-7, reads GAGVSQSPSNKVTEKGKDVELRCDPISGHTALYWYRQSLGQGLEFLIYFQGNSAPDKSGLPSDRFSAERTGGSVSTLTIQRTQQEDSAVYLCASSYDRDYSYEQYFGPGTRLTVT.